This T cell receptor beta chain emerged from a study of shared clonotypes between healthy human individuals (dated by TCRdb to the early 2020s). A note on the overall study: The cohort comprised a couple of women and a few men aged 18 to 49 years. Between about 0.94 and 10 billion PBMCs per donor were obtained by leukapheresis. Per donor, three plates each were used for CD4 naive and CD4 memory, two for CD8 naive, and one for CD8 memory. Blood TCR repertoires of a handful of healthy adults were deeply sequenced to estimate repertoire size and the extent of clonotype sharing between individuals. Libraries were prepared and TCR repertoires were sequenced by different laboratories using diverse techniques, in order to increase sequencing depth and limit assay-specific biases.

The donors were healthy, HIV-negative adults with no recently reported acute infections or vaccinations. Only Caucasian adults living in Nashville, Tennessee, USA were represented among the donors. CD4+ T cells were enriched by magnetic negative selection, after which naive cells were positively selected on CD45RA and the negative fraction was taken as the memory subset. Blood was obtained by leukapheresis, after which PBMCs were separated by Ficoll-Histopaque density gradient centrifugation and cryopreserved in liquid nitrogen vapor phase. Analytical flow cytometry was used to check the purity and quantity of every magnetically sorted T cell population. From each sorted fraction, genomic DNA was isolated and quantified by UV absorbance on a Nanodrop 2000c. General conclusions and limits of the study: Sampling was restricted to blood, and TCR repertoires in tissue are likely to differ from TCR repertoires in blood. The genetic and exposure-history diversity represented was limited by the small number of donors. Even with the large sequencing depth, rarefaction of the sorted-subset datasets indicated that sequencing was incomplete. Based on pairwise subsampling, the degree of clonotype sharing among donors was expected to be affected by sequencing depth. Across a handful of donors, 4.5% to 6.5% of naive CD4, roughly 3.4% of naive CD8, approximately 2.5% of memory CD4, and under 0.45% of memory CD8 clonotypes were shared. Estimated clonotype richness was generally larger for naive than for memory subsets. Compared with non-shared clonotypes, clonotypes shared by all four sorted-subset donors had higher generation probabilities.

As encoded in the germline V gene, CDR1 is SGHAT while CDR2 is FQNNGV. CDR3 length: 12 amino acids, cysteine to phenylalanine. This entry keeps only the CDR3 DNA: 36 bases, framed from base 1. Germline trimming amounts to 4 bases on V and 15 bases on J, with 5 as the count of junction bases outside the gene matches. Points on this clone: The specificity of this receptor is unknown. No much larger clone is present one base from it, and per-base qualities are unavailable.

Using the deep immunoSEQ assay, multiplex PCR amplified TCR CDR3 regions from genomic DNA. Extracted genomic DNA from each cell subset was distributed evenly across all wells of several immunoSEQ 96-well plates, and each plate was treated as a replicate. For sorted subsets, each replicate PCR was loaded with around 200 ng genomic DNA, equivalent to 25,000 to 30,000 T cell genomes. The purified libraries were quantified using a Qubit 3.0 fluorometer, sized with a Bioanalyzer 2100, and then quantified again using the KAPA Library Quantification kit. Each immunoSEQ 96-well plate was sequenced on its own single-read 150-cycle Illumina NextSeq 550 flow cell. As for how the authors treated the data: The immunoSEQ output contained only junctional sequences without quality scores, so filtering could not match that applied to full-length reads. Sequences were annotated with PyIR, a Python wrapper for IgBLAST v1.9, using IMGT germline references to assign V/J genes and CDR3. Reads were filtered out if the reads had weak V/J assignments (E-value above 1e-6), no CDR3, stop codons, out-of-frame junctions, or ambiguous translated residues. V3J clonotypes were defined as sequences sharing the same inferred V gene, J gene, and CDR3 amino acid sequence. Percentage overlap between repertoires was calculated by dividing the number of shared unique clonotypes by the size of the smaller repertoire. Richness of each repertoire was evaluated using RTK rarefaction, the Chao1 estimator, and Recon v2.1 estimates of unobserved clonotypes. Generation probabilities were computed with OLGA for all TCRbeta clonotypes obtained by the gDNA method from four donors. TCRdb re-hosts the immuneACCESS table, in-frame sequences only. Its copies lack some clones; in the studies checked, an unresolved V gene accounts for under half of them, and the cause for the rest is not known. For V, J and clone size, that table is used; D and trimming come from the DNA. Across this sample there are 2 million to 2.5 million clones, with approximately 96% seen only once. Around 0.13% of the sample rests with the top ten.

This receptor was identified in a man between 18 and 29 years old in good health. The source material was naive CD4+ T cells sorted from blood. The cell subset or site label, read with the paper, signifies: CD45RA+ positively selected. In this chain, TRBV11-2 is recombined with TRBJ1-6; 8 central bases correspond to TRBD1. At the DNA level, the sequence is TGTGCCAGCAGCTCCGACAGGGGTCTCCTCCACTTT. Its translation is CASSSDRGLLHF.